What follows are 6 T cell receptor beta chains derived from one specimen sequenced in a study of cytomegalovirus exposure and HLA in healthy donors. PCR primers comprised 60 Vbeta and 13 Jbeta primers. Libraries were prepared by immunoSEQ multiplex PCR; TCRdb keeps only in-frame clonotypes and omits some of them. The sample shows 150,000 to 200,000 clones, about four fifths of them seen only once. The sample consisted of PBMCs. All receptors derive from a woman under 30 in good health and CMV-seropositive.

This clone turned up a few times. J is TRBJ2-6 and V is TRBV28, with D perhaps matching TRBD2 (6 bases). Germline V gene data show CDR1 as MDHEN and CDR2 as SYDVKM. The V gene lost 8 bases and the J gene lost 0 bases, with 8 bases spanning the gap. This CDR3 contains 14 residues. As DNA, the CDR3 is TGTGCCAGCGTGGGGGGCTCTGGGGCCAACGTCCTGACTTTC. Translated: CASVGGSGANVLTF.

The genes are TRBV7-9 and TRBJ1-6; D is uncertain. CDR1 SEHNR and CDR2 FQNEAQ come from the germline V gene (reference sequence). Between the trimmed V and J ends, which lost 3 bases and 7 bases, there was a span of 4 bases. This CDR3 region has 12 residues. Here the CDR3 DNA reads TGTGCCAGCAGCTTGAGCAATTCACCCCTCCACTTT. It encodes CASSLSNSPLHF.

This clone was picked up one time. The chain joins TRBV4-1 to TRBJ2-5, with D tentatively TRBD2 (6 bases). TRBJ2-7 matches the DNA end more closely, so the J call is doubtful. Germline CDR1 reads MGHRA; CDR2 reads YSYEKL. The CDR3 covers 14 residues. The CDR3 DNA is TGCGCCAGCAGTTCCCGGGAGAGGGCGCGCGAGCAGTACTTC. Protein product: CASSSRERAREQYF.

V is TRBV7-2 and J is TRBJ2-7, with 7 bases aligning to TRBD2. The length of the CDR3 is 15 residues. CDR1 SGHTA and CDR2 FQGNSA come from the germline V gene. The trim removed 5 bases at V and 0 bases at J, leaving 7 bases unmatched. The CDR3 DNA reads TGTGCCAGCAGCGTATTTCGGGGGGTCTCCTACGAGCAGTACTTC. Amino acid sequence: CASSVFRGVSYEQYF.

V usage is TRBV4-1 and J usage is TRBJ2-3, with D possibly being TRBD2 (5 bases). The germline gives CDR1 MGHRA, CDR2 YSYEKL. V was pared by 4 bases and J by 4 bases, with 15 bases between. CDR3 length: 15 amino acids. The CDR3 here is CASSPLTEGADTQYF. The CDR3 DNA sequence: TGCGCCAGCAGCCCCTTGACTGAGGGCGCAGATACGCAGTATTTT.

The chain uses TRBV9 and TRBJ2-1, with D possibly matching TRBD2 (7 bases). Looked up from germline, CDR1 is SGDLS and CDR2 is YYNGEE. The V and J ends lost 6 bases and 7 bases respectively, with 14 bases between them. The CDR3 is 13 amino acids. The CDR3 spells CASNEGGENEQFF. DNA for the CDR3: TGTGCCAGCAATGAGGGGGGGGAGAATGAGCAGTTCTTC.